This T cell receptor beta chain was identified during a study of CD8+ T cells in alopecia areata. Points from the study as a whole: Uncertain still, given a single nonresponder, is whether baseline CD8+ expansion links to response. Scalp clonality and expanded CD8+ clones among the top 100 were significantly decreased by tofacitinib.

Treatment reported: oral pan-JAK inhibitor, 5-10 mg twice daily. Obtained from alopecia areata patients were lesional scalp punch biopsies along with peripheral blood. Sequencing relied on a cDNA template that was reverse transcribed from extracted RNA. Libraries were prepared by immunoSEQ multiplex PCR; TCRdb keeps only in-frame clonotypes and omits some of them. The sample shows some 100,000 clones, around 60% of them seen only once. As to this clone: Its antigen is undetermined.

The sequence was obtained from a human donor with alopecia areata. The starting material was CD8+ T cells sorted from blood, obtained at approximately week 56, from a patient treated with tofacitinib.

CDR3 coding DNA: TGCAGCGTCGTTCTGGGCCGATCAACGGGTGGCTACACCTTC. As protein: CSVVLGRSTGGYTF. V and J are TRBV29-1 and TRBJ1-2; D uncertain. This CDR3 is 14 amino acids long. Germline V lookup: CDR1 SQVTM, CDR2 ANQGSEA. V lost 6 bases to trimming and J lost 7 bases, with 21 bases between them.